The next 15 T cell receptor beta chains were all read from a single sample in a study of PD-L1 blockade in urothelial cancer. The protocol was immunoSEQ multiplex PCR, while the TCRdb copy is restricted to in-frame clones and leaves out a portion. The top ten clones hold around 3.7% of a sample with around 100,000 clones, approximately 90% of them seen once. Described time point: peripheral blood 6 weeks after treatment start. Source: PBMCs, taken around atezolizumab (anti-PD-L1) treatment. These receptors came from a man aged 55 to 70 with urothelial cancer.

This clone appeared a few times. J is TRBJ2-7 and V is TRBV4-2; the D gene is possibly TRBD2 (5 bases). The germline CDR1 and CDR2 sequences are LGHNA and YNFKEQ. V lost 4 bases to trimming and J lost 0 bases, with 13 bases between them. The CDR3 covers 15 residues. Here the CDR3 reads CASSLNSEDSYEQYF. CDR3 sequence (DNA): TGTGCCAGCAGCCTTAATAGCGAAGACTCCTACGAGCAGTACTTC.

The chain joins TRBV30 to TRBJ1-1; D not resolved. V lost 0 bases and J lost 4, with 12 bases in between. CDR1 is GTSNPN and CDR2 is SVGIG in the germline V gene (reference sequence). The CDR3 runs 14 residues. This CDR3 reads CAWSVTGRGTEAFF. CDR3 DNA: TGTGCCTGGAGTGTAACGGGTCGGGGCACTGAAGCTTTCTTT. Full variable domain (remainder filled in from reference TRBV30 and TRBJ1-1): SQTIHQWPATLVQPVGSPLSLECTVEGTSNPNLYWYRQAAGRGLQLLFYSVGIGQISSEVPQNLSASRPQDRQFILSSKKLLLSDSGFYLCAWSVTGRGTEAFFGQGTRLTVV.

This chain joins TRBV6-1 and TRBJ1-1; tentative D call: TRBD1 (5 bases). V was shortened by 5 bases and J by 1 base, with 11 bases between the two germline ends. The CDR3 sequence is 14 residues long. Looked up from germline, CDR1 is MNHNS and CDR2 is SASEGT. In DNA form, the CDR3 reads TGTGCCAGCAGTCAAGGACACGGGAACACTGAAGCTTTCTTT. Its translation: CASSQGHGNTEAFF.

The chain joins TRBV4-2 to TRBJ1-1; 10 nucleotides agree with TRBD1. The CDR3 length is 15 residues. Germline V CDR1 and CDR2: LGHNA, YNFKEQ. V was pared by 2 bases and J by 3 bases, with 3 bases of the junction left unmatched. The CDR3 here is CASSQKGTGDTEAFF. DNA for the CDR3: TGTGCCAGCAGCCAAAAAGGGACAGGGGACACTGAAGCTTTCTTT.

The gene calls are TRBV7-6 and TRBJ1-6; no clear D gene. V lost 5 bases, J lost 9 bases, and 14 bases lay in between. The length of the CDR3 is 14 residues. Germline loops: CDR1 SGHVS, CDR2 FNYEAQ. CDR3 region: CASSPDTRSSPLHF. The DNA of the CDR3 is TGTGCCAGCAGCCCTGACACAAGAAGTTCACCCCTCCACTTT. Full variable domain (outside the CDR3, taken from reference TRBV7-6 and TRBJ1-6): GAGVSQSPRYKVTKRGQDVALRCDPISGHVSLYWYRQALGQGPEFLTYFNYEAQQDKSGLPNDRFSAERPEGSISTLTIQRTEQRDSAMYRCASSPDTRSSPLHFGNGTRLTVT.

The rearrangement links TRBV19 to TRBJ2-2, with 10 positions matching TRBD1. V was pared by 4 bases and J by 5 bases, with 4 bases of the junction left unmatched. This CDR3 region has 15 residues. The germline gives CDR1 LNHDA, CDR2 SQIVND (reference sequence). Here the CDR3 reads CASSRGQGRTGELFF. CDR3 nucleotide sequence: TGTGCCAGTAGTAGGGGACAGGGGCGAACCGGGGAGCTGTTTTTT.

The chain has TRBV9 and TRBJ2-1; D ambiguous. Trimming stripped 3 bases from V and 2 bases from J, with 12 bases between. The CDR3 consists of 15 residues. Germline loops: CDR1 SGDLS, CDR2 YYNGEE. DNA for the CDR3: TGTGCCAGCAGCGGTTACAGACCCCCCTACAATGAGCAGTTCTTC. Its protein product is CASSGYRPPYNEQFF.

V usage is TRBV4-3 and J usage is TRBJ2-1, with 11 bases fitting TRBD2. This CDR3 is 18 amino acids long. The ends lost 0 bases at V and 4 bases at J; junction bases unmatched: 8. Germline V gives CDR1 LGHNA, CDR2 YSLEER. The CDR3 DNA follows: TGCGCCAGCAGCCAAGATCCCCCGGGACTAGCGGTTTACAATGAGCAGTTCTTC. It yields the protein CASSQDPPGLAVYNEQFF.

This clone turned up a few times. The chain recombines TRBV7-2 with TRBJ2-7, with 15 positions matching TRBD2. The V and J ends lost 5 bases and 9 bases, in that order; junction bases with no gene match: 8. Germline lookup yields CDR1 SGHTA and CDR2 FQGNSA. The CDR3 extends over 15 amino acids. In nucleotides, the CDR3 is TGTGCCAGCAGCCTAGGACTAGCGGGGGGGCAAGGGCAGTACTTC. Translating gives CASSLGLAGGQGQYF.

The chain combines TRBV29-1 with TRBJ2-3, with 13 bases matching TRBD2. Germline V gene data show CDR1 as SQVTM and CDR2 as ANQGSEA. The V segment lost 8 bases and the J segment 7 bases; nucleotides outside the gene matches: 6. CDR3 length: 13 amino acids. The CDR3, as DNA: TGCAGCCAACTAGCGGGGGGGCCGAATACGCAGTATTTT. Encoded protein: CSQLAGGPNTQYF.

The rearrangement joins TRBV5-1 to TRBJ2-3; TRBD1 matches at 8 bases. J lost 0 bases, V lost 4 bases, and 4 bases had no gene match. Germline V gene sequence: CDR1 SGHRS, CDR2 YFSETQ. This CDR3 is 15 amino acids long. The CDR3 here is CASSPGTGSTDTQYF. As DNA, the CDR3 is TGCGCCAGCAGCCCCGGGACAGGAAGCACAGATACGCAGTATTTT.

This clone was counted a few times. The CDR3 DNA follows: TGTGCCAGCAGCTTAGCGGCGGACAATGAGCAGTTCTTC. It specifies CASSLAADNEQFF. The V and J genes are TRBV7-2 and TRBJ2-1; D is ambiguous. CDR1 SGHTA and CDR2 FQGNSA come from the germline V gene. CDR3 size: 13 residues. V lost 0 bases and J lost 5, with 5 bases in between.

The chain is built from TRBV30 and TRBJ2-3, with a tentative D call TRBD1 (6 bases). Trimming cost V 3 bases and J 2 bases, with 9 bases left between them. This CDR3 is built from 13 residues. Looked up from germline, CDR1 is GTSNPN and CDR2 is SVGIG (reference sequence). CDR3 sequence reads: CAWRQGATDTQYF. CDR3 DNA sequence: TGTGCCTGGAGACAGGGAGCCACAGATACGCAGTATTTT.

The chain combines TRBV29-1 with TRBJ2-1; the D gene is possibly TRBD2 (5 bases). CDR3 length: 14 amino acids. V lost 8 bases and J 2 bases, leaving 16 bases between the germline ends. From germline, CDR1 is SQVTM and CDR2 ANQGSEA. The CDR3 sequence is CSTGSPSPYNEQFF. CDR3 coding DNA: TGCAGCACGGGGTCGCCTAGTCCCTACAATGAGCAGTTCTTC.

This chain connects TRBV4-3 to TRBJ1-1; 8 nucleotides align to TRBD1. After removal of 1 base from V and 6 bases from J, the junction contained 7 bases not matched to a gene. This CDR3 is built from 15 residues. Germline V gives CDR1 LGHNA, CDR2 YSLEER. CDR3 sequence reads: CASSQAAGGASEAFF. CDR3 coding DNA: TGCGCCAGCAGCCAAGCGGCAGGGGGCGCCTCTGAAGCTTTCTTT.